A selection of T cell receptor beta chains follows, all from one sample in a study of OX40 agonist ivuxolimab in advanced cancers. Profiled with immunoSEQ multiplex PCR; TCRdb holds only in-frame clones, not every one. The sample consists of 70,000 or so clones, around 90% of them appearing once. The sample here was CD4+ or CD8+ T cells sorted from blood, taken in a trial of the OX40 agonist ivuxolimab. These receptors all stem from an adult with an advanced solid tumor such as melanoma, head and neck, liver or kidney cancer. Both conserved end residues are part of each CDR3. The D gene is left open where the match is weak. The size of a clone is reported for some rows only, either as once, few or many, or as a class for expanded clones.

J,size,V,D,DNA,CDR3
TRBJ1-1,-,TRBV5-1,-,TGCGCCAGCAGCATCTCGACAGGGAACACTGAAGCTTTCTTT,CASSISTGNTEAFF
TRBJ2-1,-,TRBV4-2,TRBD1,TGTGCCAGCAGCCAAGATGAGACAGGGTTCGATGAGCAGTTCTTC,CASSQDETGFDEQFF
TRBJ2-7,-,TRBV29-1,TRBD1,TGCAGCGCCACCGGACAGGGGGCCTACGAGCAGTACTTC,CSATGQGAYEQYF
TRBJ1-5,-,TRBV4-3,-,TGCGCCAGCAGCCAAGATCTGGGGACGGTTTCGTGGAGCAATCAGCCCCAGCATTTT,CASSQDLGTVSWSNQPQHF
TRBJ2-4,-,TRBV4-3,-,TGCGCCAGCAGCCAAGAATGGTCGGGTAAAAACATTCAGTACTTC,CASSQEWSGKNIQYF
TRBJ2-7,few,TRBV21-1,-,TGTGCCAGCAGTATTCGCTGGTGCGAGCAGTACTTC,CASSIRWCEQYF
TRBJ1-6,-,TRBV7-2,TRBD1,TGTGCCAGCAGCTTAAGAACAGGGGATTCACCCCTCCACTTT,CASSLRTGDSPLHF
TRBJ1-1,-,TRBV6-6,-,TGTGCCAGCAGTTACTCGCAGGGTGTACGGACTGAAGCTTTCTTT,CASSYSQGVRTEAFF
TRBJ2-7,-,TRBV2,-,TGTGCCAGCAGTGCTCTGACCCCCAGCGAGCAGTACTTC,CASSALTPSEQYF
TRBJ1-6,few,TRBV5-1,-,TGCGCCAGCAGCCGGGAGGGCACCTTAAATTCACCCCTCCACTTT,CASSREGTLNSPLHF
TRBJ1-1,-,TRBV7-8,-,TGTGCCAGCAGCTTAGCTGGTTACACTGAAGCTTTCTTT,CASSLAGYTEAFF
TRBJ1-5,once,TRBV6-4,TRBD1,TGTGCCAGCAGTGACCACCTTGACAGGGATGATCAGCCCCAGCATTTT,CASSDHLDRDDQPQHF
TRBJ1-5,-,TRBV19,-,TGTGCCAGTAGTATGATTTTCAGGGAAAGCAATCAGCCCCAGCATTTT,CASSMIFRESNQPQHF
TRBJ2-7,few,TRBV30,-,TGTGCCTGGGCAACCGGGCCCCCCTACGAGCAGTACTTC,CAWATGPPYEQYF
TRBJ2-3,-,TRBV18,-,TGTGCCAGCTCACCAACCCAGAACACAGATACGCAGTATTTT,CASSPTQNTDTQYF
TRBJ2-1,-,TRBV11-3,TRBD2,TGTGCCAGCAGCTTGGGGTGGGTGGCGGGAGTAAGAGACTACAATGAGCAGTTCTTC,CASSLGWVAGVRDYNEQFF
TRBJ2-7,-,TRBV19,TRBD2,TGTGCCAGTAGCGCCGGGACTAGCGGATCCTACGAGCAGTACTTC,CASSAGTSGSYEQYF
TRBJ1-1,-,TRBV28,-,TGTGCCAGCACGCCAGGGATAGGGAACACTGAAGCTTTCTTT,CASTPGIGNTEAFF
TRBJ2-1,-,TRBV7-3,-,TGTGCCAGCAGCTTCGGGGTCGGGTCCTACAATGAGCAGTTCTTC,CASSFGVGSYNEQFF
TRBJ2-1,-,TRBV23-1,-,TGCGCCAGCAGACAGGGCGCCTACAATGAGCAGTTCTTC,CASRQGAYNEQFF
TRBJ2-7,-,TRBV5-1,TRBD1,TGCGCCAGCAGCTTCTTTTCGGGACAGGGGGCCAACGAGCAGTACTTC,CASSFFSGQGANEQYF
TRBJ2-6,once,TRBV5-1,TRBD1,TGCGCCAGCAGCACCTGGACAGGGGGCGCATCTGGGGCCAACGTCCTGACTTTC,CASSTWTGGASGANVLTF
TRBJ2-4,-,TRBV18,-,TGTGCCAGCTCACCACCGAATAGTGTAACCAAAAACATTCAGTACTTC,CASSPPNSVTKNIQYF
TRBJ2-3,-,TRBV7-9,-,TGTGCCAGCAGCTTACATCCAGGGGCCTTTGTAGATACGCAGTATTTT,CASSLHPGAFVDTQYF
TRBJ1-2,-,TRBV6-5,TRBD1,TGTGCCACCAGTGGGACAGGGTATTACGGCTACACCTTC,CATSGTGYYGYTF
TRBJ2-2,-,TRBV7-2,-,TGTGCCAGCAGCTCACGGGGCACCGGGGAGCTGTTTTTT,CASSSRGTGELFF
TRBJ1-5,few,TRBV2,-,TGTGCCAGCAAAGAATCGGGCAATCAGCCCCAGCATTTT,CASKESGNQPQHF
TRBJ2-7,-,TRBV30,-,TGTGCCTGGAGTGTTCAGGGACACGAGCAGTACTTC,CAWSVQGHEQYF
TRBJ1-1,-,TRBV4-3,-,TGCGCCAGCAGCCAAGAAAACACCCACACTGAAGCTTTCTTT,CASSQENTHTEAFF
TRBJ1-2,-,TRBV7-9,-,TGTGCCAGCAGCTTATTAGACGCGACCTTGGTGGACTATGGCTACACCTTC,CASSLLDATLVDYGYTF
TRBJ2-1,-,TRBV4-2,TRBD2,TGTGCCAGCAGCCGAGAGCTAGCGGGAGGGGTCAATGAGCAGTTCTTC,CASSRELAGGVNEQFF
TRBJ1-1,-,TRBV4-1,-,TGCGCCAGCAGCCAAGATCGGGGTTGGACTGAAGCTTTCTTT,CASSQDRGWTEAFF
TRBJ2-7,once,TRBV28,-,TGTGCCAGCAGCCTTGGATGGGGCGAGCAGTACTTC,CASSLGWGEQYF
TRBJ1-1,once,TRBV4-2,-,TGTGCCAGCAGCCAAGATCGAATAGGAAGGAACACTGAAGCTTTCTTT,CASSQDRIGRNTEAFF
TRBJ1-1,-,TRBV5-1,-,TGTGCCAGCAGCTTGTGGCCTTCCGAGCACACTGAAGCTTTCTTT,CASSLWPSEHTEAFF
TRBJ2-7,-,TRBV29-1,-,TGCAGCGTTGAAAAACAGCATAGGGACGAGCAGTACTTC,CSVEKQHRDEQYF
TRBJ1-4,-,TRBV6-5,TRBD1,TGTGCCAGCAGTCGGGGCCAGGGGGCGCTTGAAAAACTGTTTTTT,CASSRGQGALEKLFF
TRBJ2-2,-,TRBV30,TRBD2,TGTGCCTGGAACGTCCTTACAACGGTTCCCGGGACTAGCGTCGGGGAGCTGTTTTTT,CAWNVLTTVPGTSVGELFF